Listed here are 29 T cell receptor beta chains from one sample, sequenced in a study of lymphopenia after photon versus proton radiotherapy. Assay: immunoSEQ multiplex PCR; the TCRdb copy retains only in-frame clones and omits some. The repertoire holds tens of thousands of clones, with approximately 90% as singletons. The sample in question was peripheral blood, obtained from a patient treated with photon-based radiotherapy. Source of these receptors: a woman in her sixties or seventies with pancreatic cancer.

In the case of this clone: One junction end does not reproduce the germline sequence, and a read error may be involved. This chain links TRBV7-9 with TRBJ1-2; possibly TRBD1 for D (5 bases). From germline, CDR1 is SEHNR and CDR2 FQNEAQ (reference sequence). This CDR3 spans 10 amino acids. The CDR3 DNA sequence: TGTGCCAGCGGGACGATGGGTTTCTCCTTC. Translating it yields CASGTMGFSF.

V gene TRBV4-3 combines with J gene TRBJ1-3; D may be TRBD1 (5 bases). The CDR3 consists of 21 residues. Germline loops: CDR1 LGHNA, CDR2 YSLEER. The ends were cut back, 4 bases at V and 1 base at J, with 29 bases in the middle. This CDR3 is CASSRLMITTATLLSGNTIYF. CDR3 in DNA: TGCGCCAGCAGCCGTCTAATGATTACGACAGCCACCCTACTTTCTGGAAACACCATATATTTT.

The V gene is TRBV11-2, the J gene TRBJ1-1, with D possibly TRBD1 on 5 matching bases. Germline V gene data show CDR1 as SGHAT and CDR2 as FQNNGV. This CDR3 spans 15 amino acids. The V and J ends lost 5 bases and 0 bases respectively, with 13 bases between them. CDR3: CASSPRQSLNTEAFF. The CDR3 DNA sequence: TGTGCCAGCAGCCCCAGACAGTCTCTGAACACTGAAGCTTTCTTT. The full variable domain, with the rest looked up from reference TRBV11-2 and TRBJ1-1, is EAGVAQSPRYKIIEKRQSVAFWCNPISGHATLYWYQQILGQGPKLLIQFQNNGVVDDSQLPKDRFSAERLKGVDSTLKIQPAKLEDSAVYLCASSPRQSLNTEAFFGQGTRLTVV.

V usage is TRBV7-3 and J usage is TRBJ2-3; no reliable D call. The ends were cut back, 0 bases at V and 4 bases at J, with 11 bases in the middle. CDR3 size: 15 residues. Germline CDR1 reads SGHTA; CDR2 reads FQGTGA. DNA of the CDR3: TGTGCCAGCAGCTTAACCCCCATTAGGGCAGATACGCAGTATTTT. This encodes CASSLTPIRADTQYF.

The chain links TRBV15 to TRBJ2-1, with 14 bases fitting TRBD2. Germline CDR1 is LNHNV and CDR2 is YYDKDF (reference sequence). Losses at the gene ends were 10 bases for V and 7 bases for J; bases not matched to a gene: 9. The CDR3 length is 15 residues. The CDR3 reads CAINSGTSGSNEQFF. As DNA, the CDR3 is TGTGCCATCAACTCAGGGACTAGCGGGAGTAATGAGCAGTTCTTC. The whole variable domain, remainder taken from reference TRBV15 and TRBJ2-1, is DAMVIQNPRYQVTQFGKPVTLSCSQTLNHNVMYWYQQKSSQAPKLLFHYYDKDFNNEADTPDNFQSRRPNTSFCFLDIRSPGLGDTAMYLCAINSGTSGSNEQFFGPGTRLTVL.

This sequence joins TRBV29-1 and TRBJ1-2; possibly TRBD1 for D (5 bases). The V and J ends lost 6 bases and 4 bases respectively, with 15 bases between them. Germline V CDR1 and CDR2: SQVTM, ANQGSEA. The CDR3 is 13 amino acids. The CDR3 protein is CSVGPEGIYGYTF. Written as DNA, the CDR3 is TGCAGCGTGGGACCCGAGGGTATCTATGGCTACACCTTC. The complete variable domain, with remaining parts taken from reference TRBV29-1 and TRBJ1-2, reads SAVISQKPSRDICQRGTSLTIQCQVDSQVTMMFWYRQQPGQSLTLIATANQGSEATYESGFVIDKFPISRPNLTFSTLTVSNMSPEDSSIYLCSVGPEGIYGYTFGSGTRLTVV.

The V call is TRBV11-2, the J call TRBJ1-1; no firm D call. This CDR3 region has 14 residues. With 1 base removed from V and 3 bases from J, the gap between germline ends came to 9 bases. CDR1 and CDR2 from the germline V gene are SGHAT and FQNNGV. The CDR3 sequence is CASSLVWRDTEAFF. CDR3 in DNA: TGTGCCAGCAGCTTAGTCTGGAGGGACACTGAAGCTTTCTTT.

V gene TRBV27 combines with J gene TRBJ2-1; 8 positions agree with TRBD2. Trimming at V came to 2 bases and at J to 9 bases, leaving 6 bases not matched to a gene. This CDR3 has 14 amino acids. Germline V gives CDR1 MNHEY, CDR2 SMNVEV (reference sequence). This chain's CDR3 is CASSLDGRVGEQFF. For the CDR3, the DNA is TGTGCCAGCAGTTTAGACGGGAGGGTAGGTGAGCAGTTCTTC.

This rearrangement joins TRBV15 to TRBJ1-2; D remains ambiguous. From germline, CDR1 is LNHNV and CDR2 YYDKDF (reference sequence). CDR3 length: 14 amino acids. V gave up 3 bases and J gave up 8 bases, with 16 bases separating them. The CDR3 is CATSSTGGIQGYTF. The CDR3 DNA reads TGTGCCACCAGCAGTACTGGAGGGATCCAGGGCTACACCTTC.

The chain employs TRBV28 and TRBJ2-7; TRBD2 matches 14 bases. The V gene's germline CDR1 is MDHEN and CDR2 SYDVKM. Trimming removed 1 base from V and 1 base from J; junction bases left unmatched: 9. This CDR3 has 19 amino acids. CDR3 DNA sequence: TGTGCCAGCAGTTTATCAGTGGGGACTAGCGGGAGAAGGTCCTACGAGCAGTACTTC. Protein sequence: CASSLSVGTSGRRSYEQYF.

Turning to this clone: Compared with germline, one end of the junction differs, possibly owing to a read error. V gene TRBV18 combines with J gene TRBJ2-3, with unresolved D. Germline loops: CDR1 KGHSH, CDR2 LQKENI. CDR3 size: 18 residues. In DNA form, the CDR3 reads TGTGCCAGCTCACCGGTACGCGTAATCCCCGGAAGCACTGATACGCAGTATTTT. This encodes CASSPVRVIPGSTDTQYF.

This sequence joins TRBV7-9 and TRBJ2-2; perhaps TRBD2 as D (7 bases). CDR3 length equals 16 residues. V was trimmed by 5 bases and J by 3 bases, leaving 16 bases between them. Germline loops: CDR1 SEHNR, CDR2 FQNEAQ (reference sequence). CDR3 sequence (DNA): TGTGCCAGCAGCCTGGGAGGGGGGAAAGACACCGGGGAGCTGTTTTTT. This gives the protein CASSLGGGKDTGELFF.

The chain combines TRBV7-8 with TRBJ2-7; tentatively, D is TRBD1 (5 bases). This CDR3 is 14 amino acids long. Germline V gene sequence: CDR1 SGHVS, CDR2 FQNEAQ. Trimming took 2 bases from V and 2 from J, leaving 10 bases between them. DNA of the CDR3: TGTGCCAGCAGCTTACAGGGCGTAACCTACGAGCAGTACTTC. This gives the protein CASSLQGVTYEQYF.

In nucleotides, the CDR3 is TGCGCCAGCAGCTTGGGATACCAGGGGTCCCGCCTTTACGAGCAGTACTTC. This codes for CASSLGYQGSRLYEQYF. The chain employs TRBV5-1 and TRBJ2-7; tentative D call: TRBD1 (6 bases). CDR3 length: 17 residues. V shed 0 bases and J shed 4 bases, with 20 bases lying between them. Germline CDR1 reads SGHRS; CDR2 reads YFSETQ.

This chain joins TRBV19 and TRBJ2-5; 7 bases are shared with TRBD1. This CDR3 is built from 16 residues. V was pared by 6 bases and J by 4 bases, with 14 bases of the junction left unmatched. The V gene's germline CDR1 is LNHDA and CDR2 SQIVND (reference sequence). CDR3 coding DNA: TGTGCCAGTAGGACAACCATGAGAGGGGGCGGAGAGACCCAGTACTTC. It codes for CASRTTMRGGGETQYF.

The chain couples TRBV7-2 to TRBJ2-1; D uncertain. The V gene's germline CDR1 is SGHTA and CDR2 FQGNSA. This CDR3 region has 13 residues. V was trimmed by 0 bases and J by 2 bases, leaving 2 bases between them. CDR3 in DNA: TGTGCCAGCAGCTTAGCCCCCTACAATGAGCAGTTCTTC. Translating gives CASSLAPYNEQFF.

The V and J genes are TRBV6-6 and TRBJ1-4; D unresolved. From germline, CDR1 is MNHNY and CDR2 SVGAGI (reference sequence). The CDR3 extends over 16 amino acids. With 6 bases removed from V and 0 bases from J, the gap between germline ends came to 14 bases. The CDR3 region is CASRRAGPATNEKLFF. The CDR3 DNA follows: TGTGCCAGCAGGAGGGCAGGCCCTGCAACTAATGAAAAACTGTTTTTT.

The chain combines TRBV9 with TRBJ2-2; 12 nucleotides agree with TRBD2. The germline V gene has CDR1 SGDLS and CDR2 YYNGEE. This CDR3 has 16 amino acids. V dropped 3 bases and J dropped 6; count of bases not matched to a gene: 6. Here the CDR3 reads CASSDQTSGRAGELFF. In DNA form, the CDR3 reads TGTGCCAGCAGCGATCAGACTAGCGGGAGAGCCGGGGAGCTGTTTTTT.

The chain combines TRBV9 with TRBJ2-1; 9 bases map to TRBD2. V shed 4 bases, J shed 7 bases, and the junction held 6 bases outside the gene matches. Per the germline V gene, CDR1 is SGDLS and CDR2 is YYNGEE. This CDR3 comprises 14 residues. The CDR3 coding sequence is TGTGCCAGCAGCATCCGACTAGCGGAAAATGAGCAGTTCTTC. As protein: CASSIRLAENEQFF.

The chain uses TRBV7-8 and TRBJ2-1; 13 bases are a match to TRBD2. Germline values: CDR1 SGHVS, CDR2 FQNEAQ. V shed 5 bases, J shed 5 bases, and the junction held 12 bases outside the gene matches. CDR3 length: 18 residues. CDR3 region: CASSEGLAGVFANNEQFF. CDR3 sequence (DNA): TGTGCCAGCAGCGAAGGACTAGCGGGAGTATTCGCCAACAATGAGCAGTTCTTC.

The rearrangement uses TRBV7-2 and TRBJ2-7; tentative D call: TRBD2 (5 bases). Trimming shortened V by 3 bases and J by 7 bases, and 16 bases separated the two germline ends. This CDR3 is 14 amino acids long. Germline CDR1 reads SGHTA; CDR2 reads FQGNSA. The CDR3: CASSFEGARREQYF. CDR3 nucleotide sequence: TGTGCCAGCAGCTTTGAGGGAGCGAGACGGGAGCAGTACTTC.

The CDR3 sequence: CASSPDSSGNTIYF. The DNA of the CDR3 is TGCGCCAGCAGCCCGGACAGCTCTGGAAACACCATATATTTT. J is TRBJ1-3 and V is TRBV5-1; D possibly corresponds to TRBD1 (6 bases). Germline V gene sequence: CDR1 SGHRS, CDR2 YFSETQ. The CDR3 is made up of 14 amino acids. Trimming took off 4 bases at V and 0 bases at J, with 8 bases between the two ends.

The chain uses TRBV30 and TRBJ1-1, with D possibly TRBD1 on 5 matching bases. The V and J ends lost 4 bases and 4 bases respectively, with 13 bases between them. CDR3 length equals 13 residues. Germline V lookup: CDR1 GTSNPN, CDR2 SVGIG (reference sequence). CDR3 residues: CAWTKSRVTEAFF. In DNA form, the CDR3 reads TGTGCCTGGACAAAGTCCAGGGTCACTGAAGCTTTCTTT.

This clone is a singleton in its sample. The chain employs TRBV6-1 and TRBJ2-1; 7 bases map to TRBD2. The CDR3 totals 13 residues. The trim removed 8 bases at V and 6 bases at J, leaving 7 bases unmatched. Germline V CDR1 and CDR2: MNHNS, SASEGT. CDR3 DNA sequence: TGTGCCAGCCAGCGGGAACGATTCAATGAGCAGTTCTTC. Protein: CASQRERFNEQFF.

J is TRBJ2-7 and V is TRBV4-1; D is perhaps TRBD1 (5 bases). The CDR3 covers 17 residues. Looked up from germline, CDR1 is MGHRA and CDR2 is YSYEKL. V shed 0 bases and J shed 4 bases, with 19 bases lying between them. The CDR3 region is CASSQDLTTAKGYEQYF. For the CDR3, the DNA is TGCGCCAGCAGCCAAGACTTGACGACAGCCAAAGGTTACGAGCAGTACTTC.

This chain uses TRBV7-8 with TRBJ2-5; 10 positions match TRBD2. This CDR3 comprises 18 residues. Germline CDR1 reads SGHVS; CDR2 reads FQNEAQ. The V gene end was trimmed by 1 base and the J gene end by 3 bases; junction bases not matched to a gene: 11. The CDR3 DNA is TGTGCCAGCAGCTTAGGAATTCGCAGCGGGAGGGCCGAAGAGACCCAGTACTTC. Amino acid sequence: CASSLGIRSGRAEETQYF.

The gene calls are TRBV11-1 and TRBJ2-2; tentatively, D is TRBD1 (6 bases). Looked up from germline, CDR1 is SGHAT and CDR2 is FQDESV (reference sequence). V lost 5 bases and J lost 6, with 22 bases in between. The CDR3 loop spans 17 amino acids. CDR3 in amino acids: CASSVRQAGTPPGELFF. CDR3 coding DNA: TGTGCCAGCAGCGTAAGACAGGCAGGGACCCCCCCCGGGGAGCTGTTTTTT.

The chain uses TRBV10-3 and TRBJ2-2; maybe TRBD2 (6 bases). Trimming removed 2 bases at V and 1 base at J, with 11 bases between. Germline V gene sequence: CDR1 ENHRY, CDR2 SYGVKD. The CDR3 is made up of 16 amino acids. This CDR3 reads CAISENISGNTGELFF. The CDR3 DNA sequence: TGTGCCATCAGTGAGAATATTAGCGGGAACACCGGGGAGCTGTTTTTT.

The J gene is TRBJ2-2, the V gene TRBV5-1, with 7 bases lining up with TRBD2. Germline loops: CDR1 SGHRS, CDR2 YFSETQ. This CDR3 comprises 15 residues. J was trimmed by 5 bases and V by 0 bases; bases with no gene match: 4. CDR3 bases: TGCGCCAGCAGCTTGGTCCCCGGGAGGACCGGGGAGCTGTTTTTT. Residues: CASSLVPGRTGELFF. Full variable domain (missing parts from reference TRBV5-1 and TRBJ2-2): KAGVTQTPRYLIKTRGQQVTLSCSPISGHRSVSWYQQTPGQGLQFLFEYFSETQRNKGNFPGRFSGRQFSNSRSEMNVSTLELGDSALYLCASSLVPGRTGELFFGEGSRLTVL.